This TCR beta chain was observed in a study of T cells after yellow fever vaccination. Overall study results and limits: Most primary-vaccination clones reappeared after the booster (less than 98% CD4, roughly 88% CD8).

Trimming left V 7 bases short and J 3 bases short, with 12 bases between. Germline V lookup: CDR1 LGHDT, CDR2 YNNKEL (reference sequence). The CDR3 loop spans 13 amino acids. They built TCR cDNA with 5'RACE template switching, a step that put in a universal primer site and UMIs. TCRdb fed the 5' RACE reads into MiXCR, producing one record per CDR3 protein. The data contain 450,000 to 650,000 distinct CDR3 sequences, roughly 14% of them singletons. This clonotype has just a few counts. Its target is unknown. J is TRBJ1-2 and V is TRBV3-1, with unresolved D. The source is a man aged 30 to 45 who received the YFV17D yellow fever vaccine. Sequences were derived from PBMCs, sampled on the day of the yellow fever booster vaccination. CDR3 region: CASKTHKDYGYTF. Here the CDR3 DNA reads TGTGCCAGCAAAACCCACAAGGACTATGGCTACACCTTC.